What follows are 9 T cell receptor beta chains derived from one specimen sequenced in a study of shared clonotypes between healthy human individuals. Naive CD8 cells, CD45RO-negative and positively selected for CCR7, excluded terminally differentiated effector memory CD45RA+ cells. Assay: immunoSEQ multiplex PCR; the TCRdb copy retains only in-frame clones and omits some. The data show under 1 million clones, with just over 95% seen just once and under 0.25% held by the top ten. Sequencing used naive CD8+ T cells sorted from blood. These receptor sequences come from a man younger than 45 in good health.

The rearrangement joins TRBV27 to TRBJ1-5, with D possibly matching TRBD1 (5 bases). This CDR3 has 14 residues. CDR1 is MNHEY, CDR2 SMNVEV, per germline (reference sequence). Trimming stripped 8 bases from V and 1 base from J, with 12 bases between. The CDR3 is CASARGRSNQPQHF. CDR3 nucleotide sequence: TGTGCCAGCGCAAGGGGACGGAGCAATCAGCCCCAGCATTTT.

J is TRBJ2-1 and V is TRBV29-1; D might be TRBD1 or TRBD2, each matching 6 bases. Per germline, CDR1 SQVTM and CDR2 ANQGSEA. V was clipped by 5 bases and J by 1 base, with 18 bases between them. The CDR3 consists of 16 residues. The CDR3 region has the DNA TGCAGCGTTACAGGGTTTAGTAGCGGTTCCTACAATGAGCAGTTCTTC. It is translated as CSVTGFSSGSYNEQFF.

The chain couples TRBV7-3 to TRBJ2-1; the D is unclear. Deletions cut 1 base from V and 4 bases from J, with 11 bases between. Germline assignment: CDR1 SGHTA and CDR2 FQGTGA. This CDR3 spans 15 amino acids. CDR3 coding DNA: TGTGCCAGCAGCTTAATGGGCGACCCATACAATGAGCAGTTCTTC. It codes for CASSLMGDPYNEQFF.

The chain carries TRBV7-9 and TRBJ1-2; D might be TRBD1 (6 bases). Germline V gene sequence: CDR1 SEHNR, CDR2 FQNEAQ (reference sequence). The CDR3 is made up of 13 amino acids. With 3 bases removed from V and 8 bases from J, the gap between germline ends came to 13 bases. Written as DNA, the CDR3 is TGTGCCAGCAGCTTGGGACAAAGGGGAGGCTACACCTTC. Its translation is CASSLGQRGGYTF.

On this clone: Other DNA sequences in the same sample also yield this CDR3. This chain joins TRBV4-3 and TRBJ2-7; no firm D call. This CDR3 is 14 amino acids long. Trimming removed 0 bases from V and 4 bases from J, with 10 bases in between. Germline loops: CDR1 LGHNA, CDR2 YSLEER. DNA for the CDR3: TGCGCCAGCAGCCAAGATGCTGTGGGGTACGAGCAGTACTTC. Protein product: CASSQDAVGYEQYF.

The V call is TRBV7-6, the J call TRBJ1-1; TRBD1 matches at 8 bases. The CDR3 spans 14 residues. From germline, CDR1 is SGHVS and CDR2 FNYEAQ. Losses at the gene ends were 4 bases for V and 4 bases for J; bases not matched to a gene: 5. CDR3 sequence reads: CASSWTGRGTEAFF. Here the CDR3 DNA reads TGTGCCAGCAGCTGGACAGGGAGGGGCACTGAAGCTTTCTTT.

The rearrangement joins TRBV6-1 to TRBJ1-5, with a possible D match to TRBD1 (6 bases). Between the trimmed V and J ends, which lost 2 bases and 4 bases, there was a span of 15 bases. The CDR3 totals 16 residues. Germline CDR1 reads MNHNS; CDR2 reads SASEGT. Here the CDR3 reads CASSEFGQGKNQPQHF. Here the CDR3 DNA reads TGTGCCAGCAGTGAATTTGGGCAGGGGAAAAATCAGCCCCAGCATTTT.

The V and J genes are TRBV7-2 and TRBJ2-7; 11 nucleotides align to TRBD1. The V and J ends lost 5 bases and 6 bases, in that order; junction bases with no gene match: 3. Germline CDR1 reads SGHTA; CDR2 reads FQGNSA. CDR3 size: 13 residues. Here the CDR3 reads CASSLGTGGEQYF. Here the CDR3 DNA reads TGTGCCAGCAGCCTGGGGACAGGGGGCGAGCAGTACTTC.

The chain uses TRBV7-9 and TRBJ1-4; 8 positions match TRBD1. V lost 5 bases and J lost 6; bases outside the gene matches: 5. From germline, CDR1 is SEHNR and CDR2 FQNEAQ (reference sequence). This CDR3 region has 14 residues. CDR3 DNA sequence: TGTGCCAGCAGCGACAGGGGATACGATGAAAAACTGTTTTTT. It specifies CASSDRGYDEKLFF.